The T cell receptor beta chain under discussion was sequenced for a study of blood T cell repertoires in COVID-19. The overall study: There were acute and convalescent COVID-19 samples, and they came from the United States, Italy and Spain.

Authors' processing steps: Using reference gene primer amplification, nucleated cell counts were estimated. The data were produced by immunoSEQ multiplex PCR, yet TCRdb's version contains in-frame clones alone and is incomplete. V and J calls and clone size are given by that table; D and trimming were obtained from the DNA. The sample includes more than 250,000 clones, 86% of them seen just once. V was cut by 6 bases and J by 9 bases, with 18 bases left in between. Germline V CDR1 and CDR2: MNHEY, SMNVEV (reference sequence). The CDR3 extends over 14 amino acids. Participant reports of clinical history set cohort assignment. The recovered donors of Cohort 3 showed two negative PCRs, clearance, or symptom resolution.

This chain joins TRBV27 and TRBJ1-5; no firm D call. The sequence was obtained from a woman aged 18-30 years who had recovered from COVID-19. The sequencing input was PBMCs or T cells enriched from blood (not recorded which). CDR3 DNA: TGTGCCAGCAGCCCTGAGGCTTCGACGTGGCCCCAGCATTTT. Its protein product is CASSPEASTWPQHF.